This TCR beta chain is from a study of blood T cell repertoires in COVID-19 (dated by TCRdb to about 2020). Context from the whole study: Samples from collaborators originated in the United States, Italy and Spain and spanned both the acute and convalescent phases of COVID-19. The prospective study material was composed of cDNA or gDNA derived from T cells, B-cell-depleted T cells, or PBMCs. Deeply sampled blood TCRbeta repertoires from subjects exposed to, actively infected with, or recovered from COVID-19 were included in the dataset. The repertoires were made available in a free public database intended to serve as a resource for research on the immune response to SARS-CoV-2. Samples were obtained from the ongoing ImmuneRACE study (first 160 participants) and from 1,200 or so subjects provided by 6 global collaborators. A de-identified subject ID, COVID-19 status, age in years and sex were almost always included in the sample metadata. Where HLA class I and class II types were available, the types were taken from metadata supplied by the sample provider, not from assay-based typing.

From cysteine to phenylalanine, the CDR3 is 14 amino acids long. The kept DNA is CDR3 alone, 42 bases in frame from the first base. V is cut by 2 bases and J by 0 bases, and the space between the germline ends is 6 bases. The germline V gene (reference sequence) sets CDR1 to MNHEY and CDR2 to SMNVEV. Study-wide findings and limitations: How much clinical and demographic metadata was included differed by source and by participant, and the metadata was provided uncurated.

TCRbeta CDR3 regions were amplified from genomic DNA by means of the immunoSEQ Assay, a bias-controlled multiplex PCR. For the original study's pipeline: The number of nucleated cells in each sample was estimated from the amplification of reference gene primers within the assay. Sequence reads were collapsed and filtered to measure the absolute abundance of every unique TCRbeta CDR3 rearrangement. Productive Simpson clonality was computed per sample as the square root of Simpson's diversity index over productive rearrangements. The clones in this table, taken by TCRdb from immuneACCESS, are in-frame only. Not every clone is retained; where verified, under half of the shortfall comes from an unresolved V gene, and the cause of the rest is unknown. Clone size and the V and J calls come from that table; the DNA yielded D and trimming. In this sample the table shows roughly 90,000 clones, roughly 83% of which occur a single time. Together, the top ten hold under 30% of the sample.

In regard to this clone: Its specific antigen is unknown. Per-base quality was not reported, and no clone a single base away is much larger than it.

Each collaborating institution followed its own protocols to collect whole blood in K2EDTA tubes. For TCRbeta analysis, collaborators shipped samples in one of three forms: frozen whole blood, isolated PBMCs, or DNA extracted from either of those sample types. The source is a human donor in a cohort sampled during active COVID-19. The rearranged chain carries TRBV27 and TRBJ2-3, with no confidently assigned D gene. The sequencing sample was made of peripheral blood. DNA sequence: TGTGCCAGCAGTTTAATAAGCAGCACAGATACGCAGTATTTT. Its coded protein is CASSLISSTDTQYF.